The next 26 T cell receptor beta chains were all read from a single sample in a study of control samples from healthy donors and cancer patients. The table came from immunoSEQ multiplex PCR; TCRdb's copy has only in-frame clones and leaves some out. This table holds under 200,000 clones, around 94% found once. Sequencing used PBMCs. The receptors were gathered from a man aged 55 to 69 with colorectal cancer.

The chain has TRBV19 and TRBJ1-1; D is unclear. Germline loops: CDR1 LNHDA, CDR2 SQIVND (reference sequence). This CDR3 is 11 amino acids long. V dropped 5 bases and J dropped 5 bases, with 6 bases sitting between them. The CDR3 loop is CASSLGTEAFF. DNA of the CDR3: TGTGCCAGTAGTCTGGGAACTGAAGCTTTCTTT.

V gene TRBV6-2 or TRBV6-3 combines with J gene TRBJ2-7; possible D gene TRBD1, 5 bases. V was pared by 6 bases and J by 3 bases, with 9 bases between. The CDR3 spans 12 residues. CDR1 is MNHEY, CDR2 SVGEGT, per germline. CDR3 bases: TGTGCCAGCAGCCCCAGGGACTACGAGCAGTACTTC. Protein product: CASSPRDYEQYF.

V usage is TRBV28 and J usage is TRBJ2-7; D may be TRBD2 (5 bases). V was cut by 8 bases and J by 9 bases, with 23 bases left in between. Per the germline V gene, CDR1 is MDHEN and CDR2 is SYDVKM. CDR3 length: 14 amino acids. CDR3 nucleotide sequence: TGTGCCAGCGGTCGGACTGGGCAGGCTAATGGGCAGTACTTC. Amino acids: CASGRTGQANGQYF.

The rearrangement joins TRBV19 to TRBJ2-5, with 9 bases matching TRBD1. The CDR3 sequence is 15 residues long. With V trimmed by 1 base and J by 4 bases, 4 bases remained unmatched. Germline lookup yields CDR1 LNHDA and CDR2 SQIVND (reference sequence). The CDR3 loop reads CASSIARDRAETQYF. The CDR3 region has the DNA TGTGCCAGTAGTATAGCCCGGGACAGGGCAGAGACCCAGTACTTC.

V and J are TRBV18 and TRBJ1-2, with 10 positions matching TRBD1. The CDR3 extends over 14 amino acids. The V segment lost 2 bases and the J segment 6 bases; nucleotides outside the gene matches: 3. The V gene's germline CDR1 is KGHSH and CDR2 LQKENI. This CDR3 reads CASSPADRGHGYTF. As DNA, the CDR3 is TGTGCCAGCTCACCAGCCGACAGGGGGCATGGCTACACCTTC. The whole variable domain, remainder taken from reference TRBV18 and TRBJ1-2, is NAGVMQNPRHLVRRRGQEARLRCSPMKGHSHVYWYRQLPEEGLKFMVYLQKENIIDESGMPKERFSAEFPKEGPSILRIQQVVRGDSAAYFCASSPADRGHGYTFGSGTRLTVV.

This sequence joins TRBV7-2 and TRBJ1-3; D unclear. V lost 1 base to trimming and J lost 1 base, with 11 bases between them. CDR3 length: 16 amino acids. Germline CDR1 and CDR2: SGHTA and FQGNSA. CDR3: CASSLGPSGSGNTIYF. CDR3 in DNA: TGTGCCAGCAGCTTAGGGCCCTCGGGGTCTGGAAACACCATATATTTT.

This chain connects TRBV2 to TRBJ2-7; 10 bases are a match to TRBD2. This CDR3 has 14 amino acids. Germline V gene data show CDR1 as SNHLY and CDR2 as FYNNEI. V lost 4 bases to trimming and J lost 3 bases; unmatched junction nucleotides: 3. This chain's CDR3 is CASSGAGGNYEQYF. The CDR3 DNA reads TGTGCCAGCAGTGGAGCGGGGGGGAACTACGAGCAGTACTTC.

The chain joins TRBV19 to TRBJ1-5, with D possibly being TRBD1 (5 bases). The CDR3 consists of 13 residues. Germline CDR1 and CDR2: LNHDA and SQIVND (reference sequence). Trimming cost V 5 bases and J 7 bases, with 12 bases left between them. In DNA, the CDR3 is TGTGCCAGTAGTTCAGGGAAAAGGCAGCCCCAGCATTTT. Protein: CASSSGKRQPQHF.

This chain connects TRBV19 to TRBJ2-3, with D uncertain. Trimming pared 1 base from V and 4 bases from J, leaving 3 bases between. The CDR3 has 12 residues. Germline assignment: CDR1 LNHDA and CDR2 SQIVND (reference sequence). CDR3 sequence reads: CASSIVADTQYF. In DNA, the CDR3 is TGTGCCAGTAGTATAGTGGCAGATACGCAGTATTTT.

J is TRBJ2-7 and V is TRBV6-5; D is unclear. The length of the CDR3 is 14 residues. Trimming removed 0 bases from V and 3 bases from J, with 9 bases in between. CDR1 and CDR2 from the germline V gene are MNHEY and SVGAGI. CDR3 DNA: TGTGCCAGCAGTTACTCGCCCGAGAACTACGAGCAGTACTTC. Amino acids: CASSYSPENYEQYF.

Only one count was recorded for this clone. The chain is built from TRBV6-1 and TRBJ1-1; TRBD1 might be the D (6 bases). From germline, CDR1 is MNHNS and CDR2 SASEGT. The CDR3 length is 13 residues. V was cut by 2 bases and J by 8 bases, with 12 bases left in between. As DNA, the CDR3 is TGTGCCAGCAGTGAAAGGTGGCAGGGGGAAGCTTTCTTT. Translating it yields CASSERWQGEAFF.

The V gene is TRBV19, the J gene TRBJ2-4; TRBD1 aligns across 9 bases. Germline CDR1 and CDR2: LNHDA and SQIVND (reference sequence). This CDR3 contains 16 residues. The V gene end was trimmed by 5 bases and the J gene end by 1 base; junction bases not matched to a gene: 6. The CDR3 DNA is TGTGCCAGTAGTTTAATACAGGGGGCGGCCAAAAACATTCAGTACTTC. This encodes CASSLIQGAAKNIQYF.

The chain joins TRBV7-2 to TRBJ1-1; 7 bases match TRBD1. There are 13 residues in the CDR3. V was pared by 10 bases and J by 2 bases, with 7 bases of the junction left unmatched. Germline values: CDR1 SGHTA, CDR2 FQGNSA. The CDR3 DNA follows: TGTGCCACCCGAGACAGGGTTAACACTGAAGCTTTCTTT. Translating gives CATRDRVNTEAFF.

The chain is built from TRBV19 and TRBJ2-3; TRBD2 matches 9 bases. The CDR3 length is 17 residues. The germline gives CDR1 LNHDA, CDR2 SQIVND (reference sequence). V lost 5 bases and J lost 4; bases outside the gene matches: 13. For the CDR3, the DNA is TGTGCCAGTAGTCTTGGCGGGGGGGCTCTCCCACCAGATACGCAGTATTTT. Amino acids: CASSLGGGALPPDTQYF.

V usage is TRBV2 and J usage is TRBJ2-2; 7 bases map to TRBD1. Germline trimming cut 2 bases from V and 0 bases from J; bases unmatched to any gene: 6. Germline V gene lookup returns CDR1 SNHLY and CDR2 FYNNEI. The CDR3 runs 17 residues. This CDR3 is CASSERQGYANTGELFF. The CDR3 DNA is TGTGCCAGCAGTGAAAGACAGGGCTACGCGAACACCGGGGAGCTGTTTTTT.

The chain carries TRBV12-3 or TRBV12-4 and TRBJ2-3; D call uncertain. The V end lost 8 bases, the J end lost 2 bases, and 8 bases lay between the germline ends. The CDR3 has 12 amino acids. The CDR3: CASRTITDTQYF. As DNA, the CDR3 is TGTGCCAGCCGAACAATCACAGATACGCAGTATTTT.

V gene TRBV5-4 combines with J gene TRBJ2-7, with D tentatively TRBD2 (6 bases). Germline-derived CDR1 and CDR2 are SGHNT and YYREEE (reference sequence). Trimming removed 9 bases at V and 1 base at J, with 14 bases between. This CDR3 is built from 13 residues. The CDR3 is CAISGPTSYEQYF. The DNA of the CDR3 is TGTGCCATTAGCGGCCCCACTTCCTACGAGCAGTACTTC.

The chain links TRBV4-1 to TRBJ1-1; 7 positions match TRBD1. This CDR3 comprises 17 residues. The V gene end was trimmed by 3 bases and the J gene end by 1 base; junction bases not matched to a gene: 11. Germline V gene lookup returns CDR1 MGHRA and CDR2 YSYEKL. CDR3 coding DNA: TGCGCCAGCAGCCATCTTCTAGGGGGCGGACAGAACACTGAAGCTTTCTTT. Protein sequence: CASSHLLGGGQNTEAFF.

This clone was seen a single time. V is TRBV4-2 and J is TRBJ2-4, with TRBD2 matching 10 bases. Trimming cost V 4 bases and J 2 bases; bases outside gene matches: 5. This CDR3 contains 16 residues. The germline CDR1 and CDR2 sequences are LGHNA and YNFKEQ. The CDR3 coding sequence is TGTGCCAGCAGCCCAGCGGGGGGGCTAACCAAAAACATTCAGTACTTC. Protein: CASSPAGGLTKNIQYF.

This clone appeared once. The rearrangement links TRBV11-2 to TRBJ2-5; TRBD2 is a possible D gene (7 bases). Trimming removed 2 bases from V and 2 bases from J, with 15 bases in between. In germline, CDR1 is SGHAT, CDR2 FQNNGV. The CDR3 is 16 residues long. The CDR3: CASSLLGGAQQETQYF. The CDR3 DNA reads TGTGCCAGCAGCTTATTGGGGGGGGCCCAGCAAGAGACCCAGTACTTC.

The chain couples TRBV27 to TRBJ1-4, with D uncertain. The germline gives CDR1 MNHEY, CDR2 SMNVEV (reference sequence). This CDR3 region has 13 residues. V was pared by 6 bases and J by 8 bases, with 13 bases between. This chain's CDR3 is CASSLTAGEKLFF. The DNA of the CDR3 is TGTGCCAGCAGCCTCACAGCCGGGGAAAAACTGTTTTTT.

CDR3 loop: CASTSGGQRSSEAFF. CDR3 coding DNA: TGTGCCAGCACCTCCGGTGGGCAGCGCTCTTCTGAAGCTTTCTTT. V gene TRBV5-4 combines with J gene TRBJ1-1; D not certain. CDR1 and CDR2 (germline): SGHNT, YYREEE (reference sequence). V was cut by 6 bases and J by 6 bases, with 21 bases left in between. The CDR3 is 15 amino acids. The full variable domain, rest sourced from reference TRBV5-4 and TRBJ1-1, is ETGVTQSPTHLIKTRGQQVTLRCSSQSGHNTVSWYQQALGQGPQFIFQYYREEENGRGNFPPRFSGLQFPNYSSELNVNALELDDSALYLCASTSGGQRSSEAFFGQGTRLTVV.

The chain couples TRBV10-3 to TRBJ1-5; D is undetermined. The CDR3 totals 13 residues. Germline V CDR1 and CDR2: ENHRY, SYGVKD. The V end was cut by 3 bases, the J end by 3 bases, with 6 bases between. The CDR3 bases are TGTGCCATCAGTGACGCCCCCAATCAGCCCCAGCATTTT. This translates into CAISDAPNQPQHF.

As concerns this clone: One end of the junction fails to match germline, which may point to a read error. V is TRBV6-2 or TRBV6-3 and J is TRBJ2-7; TRBD1 matches 11 bases. Germline V CDR1 and CDR2: MNHEY, SVGEGT. The CDR3 spans 16 residues. CDR3 DNA: TGTGCCAGCAGTTTGGTCCGGACAGGGGGCTCCCACGAGCAGTACTTC. Translation gives CASSLVRTGGSHEQYF.

This rearrangement joins TRBV4-1 to TRBJ1-5, with D hard to call. This CDR3 comprises 16 residues. V lost 0 bases and J lost 1, with 10 bases in between. The germline CDR1 and CDR2 sequences are MGHRA and YSYEKL. The DNA of the CDR3 is TGCGCCAGCAGCCAAGATCCGGCCAGGAGCAATCAGCCCCAGCATTTT. Its protein is CASSQDPARSNQPQHF.

This sequence joins TRBV7-2 and TRBJ2-7; 10 positions agree with TRBD2. This CDR3 has 15 amino acids. Germline V gene data show CDR1 as SGHTA and CDR2 as FQGNSA. The V and J ends lost 1 base and 6 bases, in that order; junction bases with no gene match: 6. The CDR3 sequence is CASSLDPAGGLEQYF. The CDR3 coding sequence is TGTGCCAGCAGCTTAGATCCAGCGGGGGGGCTCGAGCAGTACTTC. Full variable domain (remainder filled in from reference TRBV7-2 and TRBJ2-7): GAGVSQSPSNKVTEKGKDVELRCDPISGHTALYWYRQSLGQGLEFLIYFQGNSAPDKSGLPSDRFSAERTGGSVSTLTIQRTQQEDSAVYLCASSLDPAGGLEQYFGPGTRLTVT.